This T cell receptor (beta chain) appears in the sequencing data of a study of blood T cell repertoires in COVID-19. Turning to the study itself: PBMCs, B-cell-depleted T cells, or T cells were the source of the cDNA or gDNA that made up the material.

V was pared by 0 bases and J by 9 bases, with 12 bases between. The CDR3 is 14 residues long. Germline values: CDR1 SEHNR, CDR2 FQNEAQ (reference sequence). Sequenced by immunoSEQ multiplex PCR; TCRdb stores in-frame clones only, minus some. The table lists 300,000 or so clones, more than 75% of them singletons, with under 2% in the top ten. The sequenced material came from peripheral blood. The source is a woman between 50 and 59 years old with acute or convalescent COVID-19. This chain uses TRBV7-9 with TRBJ2-1, with D possibly matching TRBD2 (6 bases). This CDR3 is CASSLAGGIGEQFF. CDR3 DNA sequence: TGTGCCAGCAGCTTAGCGGGAGGTATCGGTGAGCAGTTCTTC.